Presented here are 17 T cell receptor beta chains from one specimen sequenced in a study of blood T cells in healthy people across ages. Combining a sample-barcoded 5' primer with a J-beta primer mix, a second PCR ran for 7 to 11 cycles. TCRdb passed the 5' RACE reads through MiXCR, listing each CDR3 protein once. The top ten clones hold approximately 24% of a sample with hundreds of thousands of distinct CDR3 sequences, more than 50% of them seen once. The specimen was blood. The origin of the receptors is a man aged 40-50 years in good health.

This sequence joins TRBV14 and TRBJ1-4; the match to TRBD1 covers 7 bases. CDR1 and CDR2 from the germline V gene are SGHDN and FVKESK. J gave up 5 bases and V 4 bases, and 7 bases lay outside the gene matches. This CDR3 has 15 amino acids. The DNA of the CDR3 is TGTGCCAGCAGCCCACCCGGGACAGCGAATGAAAAACTGTTTTTT. Translating gives CASSPPGTANEKLFF.

The rearrangement joins TRBV4-1 to TRBJ2-3; 11 nucleotides line up with TRBD2. Germline CDR1 and CDR2: MGHRA and YSYEKL. V was pared by 2 bases and J by 0 bases, with 10 bases of the junction left unmatched. This CDR3 has 19 amino acids. In nucleotides, the CDR3 is TGCGCCAGCAGCCAACAGTCTAGCGGGGGGACGGTTAGCACAGATACGCAGTATTTT. Translating it yields CASSQQSSGGTVSTDTQYF.

This clonotype was recorded only once. The rearrangement joins TRBV15 to TRBJ2-3, with 8 bases that match TRBD2. The CDR3 extends over 16 amino acids. J lost 2 bases, V lost 0 bases, and 4 bases had no gene match. Germline V gene sequence: CDR1 LNHNV, CDR2 YYDKDF (reference sequence). The CDR3 nucleotides are TGTGCCACCAGCAGAGATCTACTAGCGGACACAGATACGCAGTATTTT. Amino acid sequence: CATSRDLLADTDTQYF. The whole variable domain, filled in from reference TRBV15 and TRBJ2-3, reads DAMVIQNPRYQVTQFGKPVTLSCSQTLNHNVMYWYQQKSSQAPKLLFHYYDKDFNNEADTPDNFQSRRPNTSFCFLDIRSPGLGDTAMYLCATSRDLLADTDTQYFGPGTRLTVL.

The gene calls are TRBV28 and TRBJ2-5; 7 nucleotides line up with TRBD1. Looked up from germline, CDR1 is MDHEN and CDR2 is SYDVKM. The CDR3 runs 15 residues. Trimming at V came to 5 bases and at J to 2 bases, leaving 8 bases not matched to a gene. CDR3 coding DNA: TGTGCCAGCAGTATACCGGGGACAGAACAAGAGACCCAGTACTTC. Its translation is CASSIPGTEQETQYF. Full variable domain (rest looked up from reference TRBV28 and TRBJ2-5): DVKVTQSSRYLVKRTGEKVFLECVQDMDHENMFWYRQDPGLGLRLIYFSYDVKMKEKGDIPEGYSVSREKKERFSLILESASTNQTSMYLCASSIPGTEQETQYFGPGTRLLVL.

This clonotype was seen more than once but under ten times. The V gene is TRBV29-1, the J gene TRBJ2-1; 9 bases match TRBD2. V lost 4 bases to trimming and J lost 0 bases; unmatched junction nucleotides: 7. This CDR3 has 16 amino acids. The germline V gene has CDR1 SQVTM and CDR2 ANQGSEA. CDR3 sequence reads: CSVGGGREISYNEQFF. The CDR3 bases are TGCAGCGTTGGAGGCGGGAGGGAGATCTCCTACAATGAGCAGTTCTTC.

The chain joins TRBV20-1 to TRBJ2-4; no clear D. The J call may be incorrect, as the DNA end agrees better with TRBJ2-7. CDR1 is DFQATT, CDR2 SNEGSKA, per germline (reference sequence). The CDR3 runs to 14 residues. The CDR3 region has the DNA TGCAGTGCTAGAGTCACCGGTGGCGGCTACGAGCAGTACTTC. Amino acids: CSARVTGGGYEQYF.

This rearrangement joins TRBV7-8 to TRBJ1-2; 9 bases align to TRBD1. The CDR3 loop spans 19 amino acids. CDR1 SGHVS and CDR2 FQNEAQ come from the germline V gene. The junction had 20 bases not matched to a gene; V was cut back by 7 bases and J by 2 bases. The CDR3 is CASIRGRGSRTGANYGYTF. CDR3 DNA: TGTGCCAGCATCCGTGGAAGGGGTTCTAGGACAGGGGCGAACTATGGCTACACCTTC.

The DNA of the CDR3 is TGTGCCAGCTCACCGAGCCGGGACAGCCCTATTGCCGGCTACACCTTC. This encodes CASSPSRDSPIAGYTF. V gene TRBV18 combines with J gene TRBJ1-2, with 7 bases that match TRBD1. The germline V gene has CDR1 KGHSH and CDR2 LQKENI. The CDR3 is 16 residues long. Trimming cost V 3 bases and J 8 bases; bases outside gene matches: 15.

This sequence joins TRBV12-3 or TRBV12-4 and TRBJ2-5; D may be TRBD2 (5 bases). V shed 10 bases and J shed 5 bases, with 8 bases lying between them. The CDR3 extends over 10 amino acids. CDR3 residues: CATGGETQYF. The CDR3 DNA reads TGTGCCACCGGCGGGGAGACCCAGTACTTC.

The CDR3 nucleotides read TGCAGTGCCCCGTGGGGGCTGAACACTGAAGCTTTCTTT. This gives the protein CSAPWGLNTEAFF. V gene TRBV20-1 combines with J gene TRBJ1-1; possibly TRBD1 for D (6 bases). From germline, CDR1 is DFQATT and CDR2 SNEGSKA (reference sequence). The CDR3 has 13 residues. Trimming took 6 bases from V and 0 from J, leaving 11 bases between them.

J is TRBJ1-2 and V is TRBV20-1; D unresolved. CDR3 size: 14 residues. In germline, CDR1 is DFQATT, CDR2 SNEGSKA (reference sequence). With 1 base removed from V and 8 bases from J, the gap between germline ends came to 17 bases. The CDR3 DNA is TGCAGTGCTAGAGTCCCGGACTCCACGACGGGCTACACCTTC. Its protein product is CSARVPDSTTGYTF.

This clonotype was observed a handful of times. This chain joins TRBV28 and TRBJ2-6; weak D call: TRBD1 (5 bases). Germline V CDR1 and CDR2: MDHEN, SYDVKM. The CDR3 totals 12 residues. The ends were cut back, 6 bases at V and 5 bases at J, with 5 bases in the middle. The DNA for the CDR3 is TGTGCCAGCAGGGACAGGGCCAACGTCCTGACTTTC. Translating gives CASRDRANVLTF.

The rearrangement uses TRBV9 and TRBJ2-1, with D tentatively TRBD1 or TRBD2 (6 bases each). This CDR3 contains 13 residues. V was clipped by 7 bases and J by 6 bases, with 14 bases between them. Germline V gives CDR1 SGDLS, CDR2 YYNGEE. CDR3 nucleotides: TGTGCCAGCGGGGGGCATTCGGGCAATGAGCAGTTCTTC. Protein: CASGGHSGNEQFF.

The genes are TRBV20-1 and TRBJ2-1, with 9 nucleotides matching TRBD1. The ends lost 1 base at V and 9 bases at J; junction bases unmatched: 7. The CDR3 runs 14 residues. Germline lookup yields CDR1 DFQATT and CDR2 SNEGSKA (reference sequence). CDR3 amino acids: CSARVQTGGFEQFF. The CDR3 nucleotides are TGCAGTGCTAGAGTGCAGACAGGGGGTTTTGAGCAGTTCTTC.

This clonotype was seen only a few times. The rearrangement links TRBV12-3 or TRBV12-4 to TRBJ2-6; D gene unclear. Trimming took off 3 bases at V and 8 bases at J, with 5 bases between the two ends. There are 12 residues in the CDR3. The CDR3 protein is CASSLVTNVLTF. Written as DNA, the CDR3 is TGTGCCAGCAGTTTGGTCACCAACGTCCTGACTTTC.

Comment on this clonotype: Just one base apart from a much larger clone, this may be a read error. This sequence joins TRBV4-3 and TRBJ2-6, with D possibly being TRBD2 (6 bases). Germline V gene lookup returns CDR1 LGHNA and CDR2 YSLEER. CDR3 size: 16 residues. The DNA for the CDR3 is TGCGCCAGCAACCAAAATAGCGGCTCTGGGGCCAACGTCCTGACTTTC. This encodes CASNQNSGSGANVLTF.

The chain couples TRBV29-1 to TRBJ1-1; D may be TRBD1 (5 bases). V lost 5 bases to trimming and J lost 4 bases, with 17 bases between them. This CDR3 comprises 14 residues. Germline lookup yields CDR1 SQVTM and CDR2 ANQGSEA. CDR3 bases: TGCAGCGTTCAACCCGGGGGGTATGGCACTGAAGCTTTCTTT. Encoded protein: CSVQPGGYGTEAFF.